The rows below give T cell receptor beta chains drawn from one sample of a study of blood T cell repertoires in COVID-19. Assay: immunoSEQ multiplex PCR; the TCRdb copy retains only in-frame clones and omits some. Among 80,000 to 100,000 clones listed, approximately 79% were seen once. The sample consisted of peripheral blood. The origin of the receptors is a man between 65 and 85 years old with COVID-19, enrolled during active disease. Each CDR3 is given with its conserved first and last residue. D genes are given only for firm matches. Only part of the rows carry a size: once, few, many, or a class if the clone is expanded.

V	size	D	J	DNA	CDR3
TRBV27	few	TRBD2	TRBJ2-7	TGTGCCAGCAGTTCGAGCCCGGGACTAGCGGGAAGCGAGCAGTACTTC	CASSSSPGLAGSEQYF
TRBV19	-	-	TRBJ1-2	TGTGCCAGTAGTGGTCGACAGCCCTATGGCTACACCTTC	CASSGRQPYGYTF
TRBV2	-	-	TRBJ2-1	TGTGCCAGCAGACCGGGGTACAATGAGCAGTTCTTC	CASRPGYNEQFF
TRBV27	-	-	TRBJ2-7	TGTGCCAGCAGTCACTCTAGCGCGAGCTCCTACGAGCAGTACTTC	CASSHSSASSYEQYF
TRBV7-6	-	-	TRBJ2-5	TGTGCCAGCAGCTTGCGGCCGTACCAAGAGACCCAGTACTTC	CASSLRPYQETQYF
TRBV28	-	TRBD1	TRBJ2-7	TGTGCCAGCGGGGCCGGACAGGGGCAGTACTTC	CASGAGQGQYF
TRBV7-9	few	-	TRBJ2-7	TGTGCCAGCAGCTTAAGTCACGGGACCTACGAGCAGTACTTC	CASSLSHGTYEQYF
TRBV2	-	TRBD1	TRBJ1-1	TGTGCCAGTGGACAGGAAACGAACACTGAAGCTTTCTTT	CASGQETNTEAFF
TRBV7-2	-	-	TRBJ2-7	TGTGCCAGCAGCTTAGCGCGGGACGGGTACGAGCAGTACTTC	CASSLARDGYEQYF
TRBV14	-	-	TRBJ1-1	TGTGCCAGCAGCCGCGGGAGAGAGAACACTGAAGCTTTCTTT	CASSRGRENTEAFF
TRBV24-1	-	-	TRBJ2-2	TGTGCCACCAGTGCCCCACACGGGGACGGGGAGCTGTTTTTT	CATSAPHGDGELFF
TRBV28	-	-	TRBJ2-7	TGTGCCAGCAGTCTCAGGGGCTACGAGCAGTACTTC	CASSLRGYEQYF
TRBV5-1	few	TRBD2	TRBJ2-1	TGCGCCAGCAGCTTATTAGCGGGCCAATACAATGAGCAGTTCTTC	CASSLLAGQYNEQFF
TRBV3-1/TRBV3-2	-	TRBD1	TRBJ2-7	TGTGCCAGCAACCAAGGAAGGGACAGACCCTACGAGCAGTACTTC	CASNQGRDRPYEQYF
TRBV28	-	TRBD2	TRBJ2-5	TGTGCCAGCAGGGGAGGGGGACTAGCGGAACAAGAGACCCAGTACTTC	CASRGGGLAEQETQYF
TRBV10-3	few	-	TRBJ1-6	TGTGCCATCAGTGAGTCCCCGAGTTCACCCCTCCACTTT	CAISESPSSPLHF
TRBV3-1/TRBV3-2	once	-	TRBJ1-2	TGTGCCATCCGGACAGACTATGGCTACACCTTC	CAIRTDYGYTF
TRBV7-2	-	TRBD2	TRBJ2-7	TGTGCCAGCAGTTCGGGACTAGCGAACGAGCAGTACTTC	CASSSGLANEQYF
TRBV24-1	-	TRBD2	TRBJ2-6	TGTGCCACCAGTGACCGCCTCCCACTAGCGGCTGGGGCCAACGTCCTGACTTTC	CATSDRLPLAAGANVLTF
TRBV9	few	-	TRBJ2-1	TGTGCCAGCAGCGTAGGGCTGGGGGCGCTGGATGAGCAGTTCTTC	CASSVGLGALDEQFF
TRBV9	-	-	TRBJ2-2	TGTGCCAGCAGCCCCACGTCAGGGGTAAGGACCGGGGAGCTGTTTTTT	CASSPTSGVRTGELFF
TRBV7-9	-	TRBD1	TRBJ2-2	TGTGCCAGCAGACCGGGACAGGGCACCGGGGAGCTGTTTTTT	CASRPGQGTGELFF
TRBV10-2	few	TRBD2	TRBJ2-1	TGCGCCAGCAGTGCGTTTAGCGGGAGGGCCTACAATGAGCAGTTCTTC	CASSAFSGRAYNEQFF
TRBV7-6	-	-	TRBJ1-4	TGTGCCAGCAGCATGCTCAGGGGAACTAATGAAAAACTGTTTTTT	CASSMLRGTNEKLFF
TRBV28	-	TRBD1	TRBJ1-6	TGTGCCAGCAGGACGGACAGGGTTGCTACTTCACCCCTCCACTTT	CASRTDRVATSPLHF
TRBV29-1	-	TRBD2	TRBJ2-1	TGCAGCGTTGAAGATTCCCCTAGCGGGAGGGTCTCCTACAATGAGCAGTTCTTC	CSVEDSPSGRVSYNEQFF
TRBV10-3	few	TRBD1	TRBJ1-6	TGTGCCATCAGTGAACTCGGACAGGGGGCGAGATCCTATAATTCACCCCTCCACTTT	CAISELGQGARSYNSPLHF
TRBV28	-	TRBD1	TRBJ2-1	TGTGCCCATTCGTCTTTTACCGGGACAGGGGTCTACAATGAGCAGTTCTTC	CAHSSFTGTGVYNEQFF
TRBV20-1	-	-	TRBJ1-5	TGCAGTGCTAGTGTGGGAAAGACAGATTATCAGCCCCAGCATTTT	CSASVGKTDYQPQHF
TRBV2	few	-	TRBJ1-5	TGTGCCAGCAGTGCAGGGGTGGGTCAGCCCCAGCATTTT	CASSAGVGQPQHF
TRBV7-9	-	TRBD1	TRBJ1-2	TGTGCCAGCCAGACGCGAGGGGGCAACTATGGCTACACCTTC	CASQTRGGNYGYTF
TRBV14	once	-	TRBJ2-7	TGTGCCAGCAGCCAGCAGGGCCCCTACGAGCAGTACTTC	CASSQQGPYEQYF
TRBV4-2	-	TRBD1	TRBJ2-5	TGTGCCAGCAGCCAGGGACAGGGAGGGGAGGAGACCCAGTACTTC	CASSQGQGGEETQYF
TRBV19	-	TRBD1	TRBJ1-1	TGTGCCAGTAGTATAGTAGGTATAGGGGGCGAAGCTTTCTTT	CASSIVGIGGEAFF
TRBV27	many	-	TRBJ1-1	TGTGCCAGCAGTTTTCAGCAGGTCCCGGGGAGGGGCACTGAAGCTTTCTTT	CASSFQQVPGRGTEAFF
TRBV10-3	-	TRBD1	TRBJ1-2	TGTGCCATTGGGACAGGAGGAAACTATGGCTACACCTTC	CAIGTGGNYGYTF
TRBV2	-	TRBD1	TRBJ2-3	TGTGCCAGCAGTCCGGACAGGGGGCTTCTAGAGAGAAATACGCAGTATTTT	CASSPDRGLLERNTQYF
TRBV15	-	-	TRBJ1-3	TGTGCCACCAGCAGAGAAGCGGTGAACACCATATATTTT	CATSREAVNTIYF
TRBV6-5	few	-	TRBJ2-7	TGTGCCAGCCAGACAGTTTCCCACGAGCAGTACTTC	CASQTVSHEQYF
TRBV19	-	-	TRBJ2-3	TGTGCCAGTAGTAGGGCAAAAGGGGCAGATACGCAGTATTTT	CASSRAKGADTQYF
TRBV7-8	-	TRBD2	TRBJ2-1	TGTGCCAGCAGCTTTAGCGGGAGGCATGGCAATGAGCAGTTCTTC	CASSFSGRHGNEQFF
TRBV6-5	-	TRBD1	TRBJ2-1	TGTGCCAGCAGTCCCAGGGGGCTCAACTACAATGAGCAGTTCTTC	CASSPRGLNYNEQFF
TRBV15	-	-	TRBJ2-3	TGTGCCACCAGCAGAGATATAGATACGCAGTATTTT	CATSRDIDTQYF